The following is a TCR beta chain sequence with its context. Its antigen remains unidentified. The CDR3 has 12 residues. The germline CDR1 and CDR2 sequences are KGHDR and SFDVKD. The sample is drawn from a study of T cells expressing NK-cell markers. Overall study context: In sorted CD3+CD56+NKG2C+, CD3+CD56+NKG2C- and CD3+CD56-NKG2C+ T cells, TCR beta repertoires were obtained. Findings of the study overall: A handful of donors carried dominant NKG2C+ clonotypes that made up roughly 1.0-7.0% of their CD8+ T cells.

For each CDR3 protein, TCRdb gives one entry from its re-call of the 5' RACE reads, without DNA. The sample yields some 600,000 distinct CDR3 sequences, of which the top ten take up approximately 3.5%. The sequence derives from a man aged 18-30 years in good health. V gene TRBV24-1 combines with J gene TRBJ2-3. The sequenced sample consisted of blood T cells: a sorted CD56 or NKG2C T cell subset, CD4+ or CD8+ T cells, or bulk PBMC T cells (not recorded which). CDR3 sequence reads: CATSDLRNTQYF.